Only a few counts were recorded for the clone carrying this TCR beta chain. Antigen unknown. CDR1 is SQVTM, CDR2 ANQGSEA, per germline. The CDR3 runs to 14 residues. Trimming at V came to 5 bases and at J to 2 bases, leaving 6 bases not matched to a gene. Unique molecular identifiers had been added to the TCR beta cDNA libraries. TCRdb reprocessed the PCR reads with MiXCR, giving one entry per CDR3 protein. The sample has roughly 650,000 distinct CDR3 sequences, approximately 59% seen once; the top ten hold around 11%. This sample was included in a study of post-analysis software for immune sequencing data. Points from the study as a whole: Five TRBV segments, including TRBV5-6, TRBV5-1 and TRBV20-1, were more frequent in patients than controls. Diversity measured as normalized Chao1 was significantly lower in multiple sclerosis patients than in controls.

This sequence was found in a girl aged 2-10 years with multiple sclerosis. The sample was blood. The V gene is TRBV29-1, the J gene TRBJ2-1; TRBD2 agrees at 7 bases. The CDR3 DNA reads TGCAGCGTTACGGCTAGCGGACCCTACAATGAGCAGTTCTTC. This translates into CSVTASGPYNEQFF.